Below are 14 T cell receptor beta chains sequenced from a single sample in a study of shared clonotypes between healthy human individuals. Profiled with immunoSEQ multiplex PCR; TCRdb holds only in-frame clones, not every one. The sample shows some 1,600,000 clones, 95% to 99% of them seen only once. Sequenced: naive CD4+ T cells sorted from blood. The subset denotes: CD45RA+ positively selected. Receptor source: a man younger than 40 in good health.

CDR3 sequence reads: CASSLSLGATEAFF. CDR3 DNA sequence: TGTGCCAGCAGCTTATCATTGGGGGCCACTGAAGCTTTCTTT. The chain recombines TRBV11-3 with TRBJ1-1; D is perhaps TRBD1 (6 bases). Trimming left V 2 bases short and J 4 bases short, with 11 bases between. Germline-derived CDR1 and CDR2 are SGHNT and YENEEA. CDR3 length equals 14 residues.

This chain connects TRBV27 to TRBJ2-7, with 14 positions matching TRBD2. The CDR3 consists of 18 residues. V was clipped by 3 bases and J by 3 bases; unmatched bases: 10. CDR1 and CDR2 (germline): MNHEY, SMNVEV (reference sequence). CDR3 in amino acids: CASSFRLAGGPGFYEQYF. The CDR3 region has the DNA TGTGCCAGCAGTTTCCGACTAGCGGGAGGGCCAGGATTCTACGAGCAGTACTTC.

The chain has TRBV12-5 and TRBJ1-4, with D tentatively TRBD1 (6 bases). CDR3 length: 18 residues. Germline loops: CDR1 LGHNT, CDR2 FRNRAP. Trimming left V 0 bases short and J 5 bases short, with 19 bases between. The CDR3 spells CASGLVDRTGFRNEKLFF. The DNA of the CDR3 is TGTGCTAGTGGTTTGGTCGATCGTACAGGGTTTAGAAATGAAAAACTGTTTTTT.

J is TRBJ1-3 and V is TRBV9; D is uncertain. CDR1 and CDR2 from the germline V gene are SGDLS and YYNGEE. Trimming cost V 1 base and J 0 bases, with 17 bases left between them. The CDR3 totals 18 residues. In DNA, the CDR3 is TGTGCCAGCAGCGTATCGGCCCCAGGCCCCATCTCTGGAAACACCATATATTTT. Translation gives CASSVSAPGPISGNTIYF.

The CDR3 loop is CASSLGRISTDTQYF. The CDR3 nucleotides read TGCGCCAGCAGCTTGGGGAGGATAAGCACAGATACGCAGTATTTT. The V and J genes are TRBV5-1 and TRBJ2-3; D is possibly TRBD2 (5 bases). Germline CDR1 and CDR2: SGHRS and YFSETQ. The CDR3 sequence is 15 residues long. Between the trimmed V and J ends, which lost 0 bases and 0 bases, there was a span of 8 bases.

The rearrangement joins TRBV25-1 to TRBJ2-2; 8 bases agree with TRBD2. Germline trimming cut 6 bases from V and 2 bases from J; bases unmatched to any gene: 5. The CDR3 sequence is 15 residues long. The germline V gene encodes CDR1 MGHDK and CDR2 SYGVNS. This CDR3 reads CASSFTSGNTGELFF. In DNA form, the CDR3 reads TGTGCCAGCAGCTTCACTAGCGGTAACACCGGGGAGCTGTTTTTT.

The rearrangement uses TRBV28 and TRBJ2-7; D may be TRBD2 (6 bases). The length of the CDR3 is 14 residues. Germline V gene data show CDR1 as MDHEN and CDR2 as SYDVKM. V was pared by 6 bases and J by 2 bases, with 14 bases between. CDR3 sequence (DNA): TGTGCCAGCAGCAGTACGGGGGTGACCTACGAGCAGTACTTC. It encodes CASSSTGVTYEQYF.

The chain combines TRBV5-4 with TRBJ2-3; 7 bases match TRBD2. Germline assignment: CDR1 SGHNT and CDR2 YYREEE (reference sequence). The V gene end was trimmed by 4 bases and the J gene end by 8 bases; junction bases not matched to a gene: 16. This CDR3 comprises 16 residues. In nucleotides, the CDR3 is TGTGCCAGCAGCCTCCCCGCGGGCGGGAGCGCAGGTACGCAGTATTTT. This gives the protein CASSLPAGGSAGTQYF.

The chain joins TRBV4-3 to TRBJ2-2; D is perhaps TRBD2 (6 bases). Germline V CDR1 and CDR2: LGHNA, YSLEER. The germline V and J ends were trimmed by 0 bases and 5 bases, with 13 bases remaining between them. The CDR3 runs to 16 residues. CDR3 loop: CASSQDGTSFTGELFF. In DNA form, the CDR3 reads TGCGCCAGCAGCCAAGATGGAACTAGCTTTACCGGGGAGCTGTTTTTT.

CDR3 residues: CASSSLWYRLAGNKTGELFF. CDR3 in DNA: TGCGCCAGCAGCTCCTTATGGTACCGACTAGCGGGAAATAAGACCGGGGAGCTGTTTTTT. The chain combines TRBV5-1 with TRBJ2-2; 11 nucleotides agree with TRBD2. Germline V gene data show CDR1 as SGHRS and CDR2 as YFSETQ. The CDR3 covers 20 residues. V dropped 3 bases and J dropped 5; count of bases not matched to a gene: 18.

The chain carries TRBV19 and TRBJ2-6; 7 bases agree with TRBD2. V was clipped by 8 bases and J by 0 bases; unmatched bases: 10. This CDR3 region has 17 residues. The germline V gene encodes CDR1 LNHDA and CDR2 SQIVND (reference sequence). CDR3 protein: CASAPAGSPSGANVLTF. CDR3 in DNA: TGTGCCAGTGCCCCAGCGGGGTCCCCCTCTGGGGCCAACGTCCTGACTTTC.

The chain links TRBV5-1 to TRBJ1-2, with a weak D call TRBD1 (5 bases). This CDR3 comprises 13 residues. Germline CDR1 and CDR2: SGHRS and YFSETQ. V gave up 5 bases and J gave up 7 bases, with 15 bases separating them. The CDR3 is CASRGGGVGGYTF. The CDR3, as DNA: TGCGCCAGCAGAGGCGGGGGAGTTGGTGGCTACACCTTC. Drawing the rest from reference TRBV5-1 and TRBJ1-2, the complete variable domain is KAGVTQTPRYLIKTRGQQVTLSCSPISGHRSVSWYQQTPGQGLQFLFEYFSETQRNKGNFPGRFSGRQFSNSRSEMNVSTLELGDSALYLCASRGGGVGGYTFGSGTRLTVV.

This chain joins TRBV28 and TRBJ2-3; no clear D. This CDR3 spans 14 amino acids. V gave up 2 bases and J gave up 4 bases, with 10 bases separating them. Germline lookup yields CDR1 MDHEN and CDR2 SYDVKM. The CDR3 DNA reads TGTGCCAGCAGTTTACCGACTCGGGCAGATACGCAGTATTTT. Its protein is CASSLPTRADTQYF.

This sequence joins TRBV18 and TRBJ2-7; 11 bases match TRBD2. CDR3 size: 15 residues. V dropped 2 bases and J dropped 2; count of bases not matched to a gene: 2. Germline assignment: CDR1 KGHSH and CDR2 LQKENI. CDR3 residues: CASSPGTSGPYEQYF. The CDR3 DNA sequence: TGTGCCAGCTCACCAGGGACTAGCGGTCCCTACGAGCAGTACTTC.